The T cell receptor (beta chain) under discussion was sequenced for a study of yellow fever vaccine responses in identical twins. The germline V gene encodes CDR1 MDHEN and CDR2 SYDVKM. After removal of 5 bases from V and 2 bases from J, the junction contained 11 bases not matched to a gene. The CDR3 covers 17 residues. TCRdb re-called the RT-PCR reads through MiXCR, storing one row per CDR3 protein. The sample lists some 35,000 distinct CDR3 sequences, 50% to 75% occurring once. This TCR was sampled from a woman aged 18-29 years who received the yellow fever vaccine. The source was T cells from blood (PBMCs), unsorted or a sorted subset (not recorded which), collected before or after yellow fever vaccination (not recorded which). This rearrangement joins TRBV28 to TRBJ2-3; 9 bases map to TRBD1. In DNA, the CDR3 is TGTGCCAGCAGTCGACGCCCGGGACAGGGCCCCACAGATACGCAGTATTTT. This translates into CASSRRPGQGPTDTQYF.